What follows are 18 T cell receptor beta chains derived from one specimen sequenced in a study of T cell responses to AZD1222 COVID-19 vaccine. The data were produced by immunoSEQ multiplex PCR, yet TCRdb's version contains in-frame clones alone and is incomplete. The repertoire includes about 120,000 clones, roughly 90% of them detected once, and around 4.4% sits in the top ten. The input for sequencing was peripheral blood, taken 28 days after the second dose of the MenACWY control vaccine. These receptors originate from an adult who received the MenACWY meningococcal vaccine as a control.

The J gene is TRBJ2-5, the V gene TRBV6-5; the match to TRBD1 covers 7 bases. The V segment lost 5 bases and the J segment 3 bases; nucleotides outside the gene matches: 9. The CDR3 runs to 15 residues. Germline CDR1 reads MNHEY; CDR2 reads SVGAGI. The CDR3 loop reads CASSRQGSLKETQYF. The CDR3 nucleotides are TGTGCCAGCAGTCGACAGGGATCGCTTAAAGAGACCCAGTACTTC.

The genes are TRBV12-3 or TRBV12-4 and TRBJ1-1; D unresolved. V was shortened by 3 bases and J by 7 bases, with 9 bases between the two germline ends. There are 12 residues in the CDR3. CDR3 sequence: CASSFRYLEAFF. CDR3 sequence (DNA): TGTGCCAGCAGTTTTAGGTACCTTGAAGCTTTCTTT.

The chain recombines TRBV4-3 with TRBJ1-2, with a possible D match to TRBD1 (5 bases). V was shortened by 0 bases and J by 5 bases, with 10 bases between the two germline ends. The CDR3 extends over 14 amino acids. Germline V CDR1 and CDR2: LGHNA, YSLEER. DNA for the CDR3: TGCGCCAGCAGCCAAGATGGAGGGGTTTATGGCTACACCTTC. It translates to CASSQDGGVYGYTF.

The rearrangement uses TRBV7-9 and TRBJ2-1; no definite D call. Germline V lookup: CDR1 SEHNR, CDR2 FQNEAQ (reference sequence). This CDR3 has 12 residues. V gave up 5 bases and J gave up 5 bases, with 7 bases separating them. The CDR3 sequence: CASSPMDNEQFF. DNA for the CDR3: TGTGCCAGCAGCCCCATGGACAATGAGCAGTTCTTC.

The V and J genes are TRBV28 and TRBJ2-2, with a possible D match to TRBD2 (6 bases). The CDR3 length is 16 residues. V lost 2 bases and J 6 bases, leaving 16 bases between the germline ends. The V gene's germline CDR1 is MDHEN and CDR2 SYDVKM. Here the CDR3 DNA reads TGTGCCAGCAGTTTAGCGGCTATGGAGGGATCCGGGGAGCTGTTTTTT. Translating it yields CASSLAAMEGSGELFF. Filled out from reference TRBV28 and TRBJ2-2, the complete variable domain reads DVKVTQSSRYLVKRTGEKVFLECVQDMDHENMFWYRQDPGLGLRLIYFSYDVKMKEKGDIPEGYSVSREKKERFSLILESASTNQTSMYLCASSLAAMEGSGELFFGEGSRLTVL.

The chain recombines TRBV6-5 with TRBJ1-1; D is unclear. CDR1 is MNHEY and CDR2 is SVGAGI in the germline V gene. The CDR3 runs to 13 residues. The ends were cut back, 6 bases at V and 5 bases at J, with 13 bases in the middle. CDR3 in DNA: TGTGCCAGCAGCGGTACGTCGGGGACTGAAGCTTTCTTT. Translated: CASSGTSGTEAFF.

CDR3 residues: CASSLIRGREGTGELFF. The DNA of the CDR3 is TGTGCCAGCAGCCTCATAAGAGGCAGGGAGGGCACCGGGGAGCTGTTTTTT. The chain joins TRBV14 to TRBJ2-2, with TRBD2 identical over 7 bases. Germline V gene lookup returns CDR1 SGHDN and CDR2 FVKESK. The CDR3 is made up of 17 amino acids. With V trimmed by 4 bases and J by 4 bases, 12 bases remained unmatched.

V is TRBV28 and J is TRBJ1-3; D remains ambiguous. The CDR3 is made up of 15 amino acids. Per the germline V gene, CDR1 is MDHEN and CDR2 is SYDVKM. The ends were cut back, 6 bases at V and 0 bases at J, with 12 bases in the middle. The CDR3 here is CASRLSQSSGNTIYF. CDR3 coding DNA: TGTGCCAGCAGACTGTCACAGAGCTCTGGAAACACCATATATTTT. The whole variable domain, filled in from reference TRBV28 and TRBJ1-3, reads DVKVTQSSRYLVKRTGEKVFLECVQDMDHENMFWYRQDPGLGLRLIYFSYDVKMKEKGDIPEGYSVSREKKERFSLILESASTNQTSMYLCASRLSQSSGNTIYFGEGSWLTVV.

This chain uses TRBV18 with TRBJ2-1, with TRBD2 matching over 7 bases. Per the germline V gene, CDR1 is KGHSH and CDR2 is LQKENI. The V and J ends lost 1 base and 10 bases, in that order; junction bases with no gene match: 7. The CDR3 is 14 amino acids. CDR3 nucleotide sequence: TGTGCCAGCTCACCACAGGGACTAACCAACGAGCAGTTCTTC. Translating it yields CASSPQGLTNEQFF.

Only a few counts were recorded for this clone. The CDR3 bases are TGCGCCAGCAGCTTGCTGGCTAACCCAAACACCGGGGAGCTGTTTTTT. Translated: CASSLLANPNTGELFF. This chain links TRBV5-1 with TRBJ2-2; D gene uncertain. This CDR3 spans 16 amino acids. Per the germline V gene, CDR1 is SGHRS and CDR2 is YFSETQ. V dropped 1 base and J dropped 2 bases, with 12 bases sitting between them. Complete variable domain (other parts from reference TRBV5-1 and TRBJ2-2): KAGVTQTPRYLIKTRGQQVTLSCSPISGHRSVSWYQQTPGQGLQFLFEYFSETQRNKGNFPGRFSGRQFSNSRSEMNVSTLELGDSALYLCASSLLANPNTGELFFGEGSRLTVL.

The J gene is TRBJ2-7, the V gene TRBV27; a weak D match, TRBD2 (6 bases). This CDR3 has 14 residues. The V and J ends lost 6 bases and 4 bases respectively, with 16 bases between them. Germline CDR1 MNHEY, CDR2 SMNVEV (reference sequence). The CDR3 DNA follows: TGTGCCAGCAGCCCGTACGGGAGTAAGTACGAGCAGTACTTC. It is translated as CASSPYGSKYEQYF.

The V and J genes are TRBV27 and TRBJ1-5; possibly TRBD1 for D (5 bases). V shed 7 bases and J shed 2 bases, with 18 bases lying between them. This CDR3 contains 16 residues. Looked up from germline, CDR1 is MNHEY and CDR2 is SMNVEV (reference sequence). CDR3 nucleotide sequence: TGTGCCAGCAACTCCCTTGTGGGGGGTCGCAATCAGCCCCAGCATTTT. Its protein is CASNSLVGGRNQPQHF.

The gene calls are TRBV6-1 and TRBJ1-1; a possible D gene is TRBD1 (6 bases). The CDR3 consists of 15 residues. CDR1 and CDR2 (germline): MNHNS, SASEGT. The ends were cut back, 2 bases at V and 5 bases at J, with 15 bases in the middle. The CDR3 reads CASSELRGARTEAFF. In nucleotides, the CDR3 is TGTGCCAGCAGTGAACTACGGGGGGCGCGGACTGAAGCTTTCTTT.

This clone has just a few counts. The chain has TRBV6-5 and TRBJ2-6; TRBD2 aligns across 8 bases. Germline CDR1 and CDR2: MNHEY and SVGAGI. The CDR3 covers 15 residues. The V gene end was trimmed by 9 bases and the J gene end by 2 bases; junction bases not matched to a gene: 6. The CDR3 DNA is TGTGCCAGTGCGGGGGGCCTGCCTGGGGCCAACGTCCTGACTTTC. It yields the protein CASAGGLPGANVLTF.

The gene calls are TRBV4-2 and TRBJ1-5; a weak D match, TRBD1 (6 bases). CDR3 length: 15 amino acids. The V end lost 1 base, the J end lost 6 bases, and 13 bases lay between the germline ends. The germline V gene has CDR1 LGHNA and CDR2 YNFKEQ. This CDR3 is CASSQASGEGQPQHF. The CDR3 DNA is TGTGCCAGCAGCCAAGCCTCAGGGGAGGGTCAGCCCCAGCATTTT.

This chain links TRBV29-1 with TRBJ2-7, with TRBD1 identical over 8 bases. Trimming at V came to 5 bases and at J to 0 bases, leaving 3 bases not matched to a gene. The CDR3 contains 13 residues. The germline CDR1 and CDR2 sequences are SQVTM and ANQGSEA. The CDR3 spells CSVTGQGSYEQYF. The CDR3 DNA follows: TGCAGCGTTACCGGACAGGGCTCCTACGAGCAGTACTTC.

The chain recombines TRBV10-3 with TRBJ2-3; D might be TRBD1 or TRBD2, each matching 6 bases. From germline, CDR1 is ENHRY and CDR2 SYGVKD. This CDR3 has 12 amino acids. The V end lost 8 bases, the J end lost 4 bases, and 10 bases lay between the germline ends. CDR3 DNA: TGTGCCATCGGGGGGCAAGCAGATACGCAGTATTTT. It specifies CAIGGQADTQYF.

This chain joins TRBV6-2 or TRBV6-3 and TRBJ2-5; 7 bases fit TRBD1. This CDR3 has 16 residues. After removal of 0 bases from V and 5 bases from J, the junction contained 9 bases not matched to a gene. CDR1 is MNHEY and CDR2 is SVGEGT in the germline V gene. CDR3 DNA: TGTGCCAGCAGTTACTCGATAGTCAGGGGGTTGGAGACCCAGTACTTC. It encodes CASSYSIVRGLETQYF.